Presented here are 9 T cell receptor beta chains from one specimen sequenced in a study of T-cell reconstitution after alpha-beta-depleted transplantation in children. Preparation of the TCRbeta library used unique molecular identifiers. Using its own MiXCR run on the PCR reads, TCRdb lists one record per CDR3 protein. The sample includes some 550,000 distinct CDR3 sequences, around 16% of them seen just once. The source material was PBMCs from the stem cell graft donor, sampled from the stem cell graft. Every receptor here comes from a human donor who donated a stem cell graft to a child with acute lymphoblastic leukemia.

This clonotype was counted between two and nine times. V usage is TRBV9 and J usage is TRBJ2-1, with TRBD2 identical over 9 bases. The CDR3 sequence is 16 residues long. V trimming: 1 base; J trimming: 9 bases; junction bases outside the gene matches: 11. The germline V gene has CDR1 SGDLS and CDR2 YYNGEE. CDR3 bases: TGTGCCAGCAGCGTATACCTAGCGGGGCCGCGGGCTGAGCAGTTCTTC. Its translation is CASSVYLAGPRAEQFF.

This clonotype has a handful of counts. This rearrangement joins TRBV5-1 to TRBJ1-1, with D uncertain. The germline CDR1 and CDR2 sequences are SGHRS and YFSETQ. V lost 5 bases to trimming and J lost 6 bases, with 8 bases between them. The CDR3 contains 11 residues. The CDR3 DNA reads TGCGCCAGCAGGGTAGGTGCTGAAGCTTTCTTT. This translates into CASRVGAEAFF.

CDR3 in amino acids: CAGEMNTEAFF. CDR3 in DNA: TGTGCGGGGGAAATGAACACTGAAGCTTTCTTT. V gene TRBV7-9 combines with J gene TRBJ1-1; a weak D match, TRBD1 (5 bases). This CDR3 contains 11 residues. Germline CDR1 and CDR2: SEHNR and FQNEAQ (reference sequence).

J is TRBJ2-7 and V is TRBV7-6; D remains unclear. The germline V gene has CDR1 SGHVS and CDR2 FNYEAQ. The germline V and J ends were trimmed by 0 bases and 3 bases, with 9 bases remaining between them. The CDR3 extends over 14 amino acids. CDR3 sequence (DNA): TGTGCCAGCAGCTTAGCACAATTTAGCTACGAGCAGTACTTC. This sequence encodes CASSLAQFSYEQYF.

The chain uses TRBV20-1 and TRBJ1-1, with D hard to call. V was shortened by 6 bases and J by 4 bases, with 15 bases between the two germline ends. The germline CDR1 and CDR2 sequences are DFQATT and SNEGSKA (reference sequence). The CDR3 is made up of 13 amino acids. In DNA form, the CDR3 reads TGCAGTGCCCGCCGGCCCGGGAGCACTGAAGCTTTCTTT. Its protein product is CSARRPGSTEAFF.

In this sample, this clonotype turned up a few times. The rearrangement uses TRBV15 and TRBJ1-1; unclear D gene. This CDR3 is built from 12 residues. CDR1 and CDR2 from the germline V gene are LNHNV and YYDKDF (reference sequence). Trimming took off 1 base at V and 5 bases at J, with 5 bases between the two ends. CDR3: CATSRGVTEAFF. DNA of the CDR3: TGTGCCACCAGCAGAGGGGTTACTGAAGCTTTCTTT.

The rearrangement uses TRBV30 and TRBJ2-2; no definite D call. This CDR3 spans 15 amino acids. With 0 bases removed from V and 8 bases from J, the gap between germline ends came to 16 bases. The germline V gene has CDR1 GTSNPN and CDR2 SVGIG (reference sequence). The CDR3: CAWSVDTDLRGELFF. For the CDR3, the DNA is TGTGCCTGGAGTGTAGACACAGATCTGCGTGGGGAGCTGTTTTTT.

This clonotype has just a few counts. The chain carries TRBV27 and TRBJ2-3; D gene uncertain. The CDR3 runs to 15 residues. Trimming took off 3 bases at V and 0 bases at J, with 10 bases between the two ends. The germline V gene has CDR1 MNHEY and CDR2 SMNVEV (reference sequence). The CDR3 DNA reads as TGTGCCAGCAGTTTGTATACTACTAGCACAGATACGCAGTATTTT. Translated: CASSLYTTSTDTQYF.

The chain links TRBV28 to TRBJ2-5, with a possible D match to TRBD2 (6 bases). The CDR3 sequence is 15 residues long. Germline V CDR1 and CDR2: MDHEN, SYDVKM. Trimming left V 5 bases short and J 1 base short, with 14 bases between. This chain's CDR3 is CASSTGGGVQETQYF. CDR3 DNA: TGTGCCAGCAGTACCGGAGGAGGGGTCCAAGAGACCCAGTACTTC.